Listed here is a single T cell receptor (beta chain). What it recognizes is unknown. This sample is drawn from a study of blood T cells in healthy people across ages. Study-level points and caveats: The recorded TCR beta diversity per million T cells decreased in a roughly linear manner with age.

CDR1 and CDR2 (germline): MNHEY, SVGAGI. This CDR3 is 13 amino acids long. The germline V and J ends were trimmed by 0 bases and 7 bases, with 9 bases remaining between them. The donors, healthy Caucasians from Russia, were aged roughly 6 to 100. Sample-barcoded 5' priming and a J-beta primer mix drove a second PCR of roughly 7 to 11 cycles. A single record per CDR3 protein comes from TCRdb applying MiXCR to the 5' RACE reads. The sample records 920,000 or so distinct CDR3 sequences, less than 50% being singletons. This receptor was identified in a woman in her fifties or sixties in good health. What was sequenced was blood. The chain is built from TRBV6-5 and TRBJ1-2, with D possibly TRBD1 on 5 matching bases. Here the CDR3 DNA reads TGTGCCAGCAGTTACTCGGGCAGGGCTGGCTACACCTTC. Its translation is CASSYSGRAGYTF.